This TCR beta chain was observed in a study of T cell repertoires in cytomegalovirus infection. Study at large: Public TCR beta signatures indicated both CMV infection and matching HLA type.

TCRdb fed the reads into MiXCR, producing one record per CDR3 protein. The top ten hold roughly 4.4% of the sample, which has more than 75,000 distinct CDR3 sequences, 3.7% seen once. This clonotype was counted ten times or more. What it recognizes is unknown. Whole-study findings and limits: Summed public TCR beta family frequency identified CMV carriers bearing the relevant HLA.

Source material: PBMCs. This sequence originates from a human donor in good health (CMV status not recorded). Some clones in this sample may be carry-over from other donors' samples.

The CDR3 DNA is TGTGCCAGCCGTCCCGGGACAGCGTGGGCTGAAGCTTTCTTT. Translation gives CASRPGTAWAEAFF. The chain carries TRBV27 and TRBJ1-1, with 7 bases that match TRBD1. Germline lookup yields CDR1 MNHEY and CDR2 SMNVEV (reference sequence). The CDR3 has 14 amino acids. V was pared by 8 bases and J by 6 bases, with 12 bases of the junction left unmatched.